This T cell receptor beta chain was captured in a study of cytomegalovirus exposure and HLA in healthy donors. The overall study: For the approximately 400 genotyped donors, roughly 80% fell within the Caucasian-associated ancestry cluster.

This CDR3 is built from 15 residues. It was with 60 Vbeta and 13 Jbeta primers that the PCR ran. Generated by immunoSEQ multiplex PCR, the TCRdb table keeps only in-frame clones and is missing some. The table shows over 150,000 clones, with about 82% occurring only once. The sequencing input was PBMCs. The origin of this receptor is a woman in her 50s in good health and CMV-seropositive. This chain links TRBV21-1 with TRBJ1-1; TRBD1, as called in the table, went unchecked against the DNA. TRBV21-1 counts as a pseudogene. The CDR3 reads CASSKGTGGETEAFF. As DNA, the CDR3 is TGTGCCAGCAGCAAAGGGACAGGGGGCGAAACTGAAGCTTTCTTT.